This T cell receptor beta chain was sequenced during a study of OX40 agonist ivuxolimab in advanced cancers. Study background: Participants averaged roughly 57 years of age (range about 23 to 80) and were roughly 80% male. Three dose-escalation patients had partial responses: one with hepatocellular carcinoma and two with cutaneous melanoma.

Some clones are missing from TCRdb's copy, which holds only in-frame ones; the method was immunoSEQ multiplex PCR. The data contain around 77,000 clones, 65% to 90% of them seen just once; the ten biggest clones take up roughly 0.66%. The CDR3 runs to 17 residues. Per germline, CDR1 SGHNT and CDR2 YYREEE (reference sequence). The ends lost 5 bases at V and 2 bases at J; junction bases unmatched: 9. Specimen: CD4+ or CD8+ T cells sorted from blood, collected in a trial of the OX40 agonist ivuxolimab. This chain joins TRBV5-4 and TRBJ2-2; TRBD1 aligns across 10 bases. The TCR comes from an adult with an advanced solid tumor such as melanoma, head and neck, liver or kidney cancer. CDR3: CASRPGQGDFNTGELFF. The CDR3 DNA reads as TGTGCCAGCAGACCCGGACAGGGGGACTTTAACACCGGGGAGCTGTTTTTT.